This is a list of T cell receptor beta chains from one sample in a study of T cell changes during pregnancy in multiple sclerosis. Repertoires were generated with immunoSEQ multiplex PCR, while TCRdb's copy carries only in-frame clones and drops some. There are 50,000 or so clones in the sample; approximately 91% occur only once, and roughly 1.2% lies in the top ten. The material was peripheral blood, obtained after pregnancy. Every receptor here comes from a female donor in good health, enrolled as a control in a pregnancy study. The conserved cysteine and the conserved F or W are not part of the CDR3 here. The order of the fields is V gene, J gene, CDR3 protein.

V gene: TRBV7-9; J gene: TRBJ2-1; CDR3 protein: ASTLMSSYNEQF
V gene: TRBV27; J gene: TRBJ1-1; CDR3 protein: ASSYYTGNMNTEAF
V gene: TRBV27; J gene: TRBJ1-3; CDR3 protein: ASWRGPGNTIY
V gene: TRBV27; J gene: TRBJ1-2; CDR3 protein: ASRTGANYGYT
V gene: TRBV2; J gene: TRBJ2-3; CDR3 protein: ASSSSGTEISTDTQY
V gene: TRBV12-2; J gene: TRBJ1-2; CDR3 protein: ASRLWGQGRFNYGYT
V gene: TRBV5-1; J gene: TRBJ2-7; CDR3 protein: ASSLRRDRGNEQY
V gene: TRBV6-5; J gene: TRBJ1-1; CDR3 protein: ASRWTGANTEAF
V gene: TRBV10-3; J gene: TRBJ1-1; CDR3 protein: AIGSRTTEAF
V gene: TRBV11-3; J gene: TRBJ2-3; CDR3 protein: ASSLVTSGGTQY
V gene: TRBV19; J gene: TRBJ1-5; CDR3 protein: ASSMEQGYNQPQH
V gene: TRBV5-1; J gene: TRBJ2-1; CDR3 protein: ASSLPKGTGENEQF
V gene: TRBV9; J gene: TRBJ2-1; CDR3 protein: ASSPPGVPSYNEQF
V gene: TRBV30; J gene: TRBJ1-2; CDR3 protein: AWSVRGSYGYT
V gene: TRBV11-1; J gene: TRBJ2-3; CDR3 protein: ASSVGGGQGAIRDTQY
V gene: TRBV5-1; J gene: TRBJ2-1; CDR3 protein: ASSVIAGLYNEQF
V gene: TRBV15; J gene: TRBJ1-1; CDR3 protein: ATSRPGDTEAF
V gene: TRBV6-6; J gene: TRBJ1-1; CDR3 protein: ASSSSTGWGTEAF
V gene: TRBV5-4; J gene: TRBJ1-6; CDR3 protein: ASSLGDRYSPLH
V gene: TRBV15; J gene: TRBJ1-6; CDR3 protein: ATSRYRGSYNSPLH
V gene: TRBV6-5; J gene: TRBJ2-7; CDR3 protein: ASSYSQGEQY
V gene: TRBV30; J gene: TRBJ2-7; CDR3 protein: AWRVGGAQGEQY
V gene: TRBV15; J gene: TRBJ1-2; CDR3 protein: ATSRERTGEKSGYT
V gene: TRBV19; J gene: TRBJ1-2; CDR3 protein: ASSPQGYGYT
V gene: TRBV5-1; J gene: TRBJ2-3; CDR3 protein: ASSPFSGGGSDTQY
V gene: TRBV7-9; J gene: TRBJ1-4; CDR3 protein: ASSVGGINEKLF
V gene: TRBV19; J gene: TRBJ2-7; CDR3 protein: ASSKQGSAYEQY
V gene: TRBV6-1; J gene: TRBJ1-4; CDR3 protein: ASSENWQGVEKLF
V gene: TRBV28; J gene: TRBJ2-1; CDR3 protein: ASSSAGGNNEQF
V gene: TRBV19; J gene: TRBJ2-3; CDR3 protein: ASSNSGLAGSTDTQY
V gene: TRBV9; J gene: TRBJ2-7; CDR3 protein: ASSKDTRYEQY
V gene: TRBV5-6; J gene: TRBJ2-7; CDR3 protein: ASSLRDRTYEQY
V gene: TRBV6-5; J gene: TRBJ1-1; CDR3 protein: ASSYDPGSTEAF
V gene: TRBV5-6; J gene: TRBJ1-6; CDR3 protein: ASSSYGQPTLYNSPLH
V gene: TRBV5-4; J gene: TRBJ1-3; CDR3 protein: ASSWSGGNTIY
V gene: TRBV5-6; J gene: TRBJ1-4; CDR3 protein: ASSSTGAR
V gene: TRBV6-1; J gene: TRBJ2-7; CDR3 protein: ASSLAGASSYEQY
V gene: TRBV18; J gene: TRBJ2-1; CDR3 protein: ASSPRGADGEQF
V gene: TRBV5-8; J gene: TRBJ1-2; CDR3 protein: ASSFPGLQNYGYT
V gene: TRBV18; J gene: TRBJ1-1; CDR3 protein: ASSPETGQQKAF
V gene: TRBV7-9; J gene: TRBJ1-1; CDR3 protein: ASSFFPNSPEAF
V gene: TRBV9; J gene: TRBJ1-6; CDR3 protein: ASSVQGGSLH
V gene: TRBV5-1; J gene: TRBJ1-1; CDR3 protein: ASSRGQGPFTEAF
V gene: TRBV14; J gene: TRBJ2-1; CDR3 protein: ASSQDRMEARGYNEQF
V gene: TRBV19; J gene: TRBJ1-1; CDR3 protein: ASRTGGRNTEAF
V gene: TRBV5-1; J gene: TRBJ1-1; CDR3 protein: ASSSKPDRGPAF
V gene: TRBV9; J gene: TRBJ1-1; CDR3 protein: ASSVATDPEAF
V gene: TRBV28; J gene: TRBJ1-5; CDR3 protein: ASSFQGARNQPQH
V gene: TRBV1; J gene: TRBJ2-7; CDR3 protein: TSSNHNRDISYEQY
V gene: TRBV6-1; J gene: TRBJ1-1; CDR3 protein: ASRPGSTGNTEAF
V gene: TRBV5-4; J gene: TRBJ1-4; CDR3 protein: ASSLVPRSEKLF
V gene: TRBV2; J gene: TRBJ1-5; CDR3 protein: ASSVDRGGNQPQH
V gene: TRBV10-3; J gene: TRBJ1-1; CDR3 protein: AIHSGMNTEAF
V gene: TRBV5-1; J gene: TRBJ1-1; CDR3 protein: ASSLDSVGTEAF
V gene: TRBV27; J gene: TRBJ1-1; CDR3 protein: ASSLELKNTEAF
V gene: TRBV6-1; J gene: TRBJ2-2; CDR3 protein: ASSAGDRDAGELF
V gene: TRBV7-9; J gene: TRBJ1-4; CDR3 protein: ASSLARDDEKLF
V gene: TRBV6-5; J gene: TRBJ2-1; CDR3 protein: ASSSGTTGHNEQF
V gene: TRBV9; J gene: TRBJ1-2; CDR3 protein: ASSVTGDWDYGYT
V gene: TRBV6-1; J gene: TRBJ1-4; CDR3 protein: ASSETSRDRDIFGGLF